This entry is about one T cell receptor beta chain. Patients from Seattle were sampled longitudinally, starting during active infection. This entry belongs to a study of blood T cell repertoires in COVID-19. About the study: Acute-phase and convalescent COVID-19 samples originated in the United States, Italy and Spain. Sources were T cells, B-cell-depleted T cells, or PBMCs; the material itself was cDNA or gDNA.

V was clipped by 3 bases and J by 3 bases; unmatched bases: 5. Germline assignment: CDR1 SGDLS and CDR2 YYNGEE. This CDR3 has 15 residues. Per the authors' pipeline: Using reference gene primer amplification, nucleated cell counts were estimated. The method was immunoSEQ multiplex PCR; TCRdb's version includes in-frame clones alone and lacks a portion of them. The V and J calls and the clone size are those of that table, but D and trimming were determined from the DNA. The sample records 250,000 to 350,000 clones, around 82% being singletons. This clonotype originated in a human donor with COVID-19, enrolled during active disease. The donor label of this sample is uncertain. Material: peripheral blood. The chain employs TRBV9 and TRBJ1-2; 10 nucleotides line up with TRBD1. CDR3 sequence (DNA): TGTGCCAGCAGCGCCCCCGGGACAGGGGACTATGGCTACACCTTC. As protein: CASSAPGTGDYGYTF.